The source of this TCR beta chain is a study of blood T cell repertoires in COVID-19. This CDR3 has 14 amino acids. Germline CDR1 is LGHDT and CDR2 is YNNKEL (reference sequence). Trimming took 0 bases from V and 7 from J, leaving 12 bases between them. The protocol was immunoSEQ multiplex PCR, while the TCRdb copy is restricted to in-frame clones and leaves out a portion. Here the sample spans 200,000 to 250,000 clones, almost 90% being singletons. Participants classified as exposed had met a COVID-19 case within 2 weeks before study entry. The sequencing input was PBMCs or T cells enriched from blood (not recorded which). This receptor was taken from a man aged 25-40 years who had been exposed to COVID-19. The chain carries TRBV3-1 (or the pseudogene TRBV3-2) and TRBJ1-2, with D perhaps TRBD1 (5 bases). CDR3 sequence: CASSQDRVGFGYTF. In DNA form, the CDR3 reads TGTGCCAGCAGCCAAGACAGGGTGGGATTTGGCTACACCTTC.